The clone carrying this T cell receptor beta chain was recorded a few times. Its matching antigen is unknown. MiXCR, run by TCRdb on the 5' RACE reads, gives a single entry per CDR3 protein. This table holds fewer than 200,000 distinct CDR3 sequences, over 20% found once. This sample stems from a study of T-cell memory formation after mild COVID-19. Study overall: In these data, TCR clusters were largely donor specific.

Findings and caveats of the study: Whether day 37 second-wave clones are SARS-CoV-2-specific was not confirmed. Contracting CD4+ clones sat mainly in CM and EM; CD8+ in EMRA. Among clones contracting day 15 to 85, CD4/CD8 was balanced, whereas later expanders leaned CD4+.

V trimming: 2 bases; J trimming: 1 base; junction bases outside the gene matches: 4. The CDR3 covers 15 residues. Germline V lookup: CDR1 SGHRS, CDR2 YFSETQ. The receptor's source is an adult woman who had mild COVID-19 (a few samples of this study predate the infection). Cell type and time point are not known. The rearrangement uses TRBV5-1 and TRBJ2-7, with 9 bases fitting TRBD1. Material for sequencing was PBMCs or a T cell subset sorted from them (not recorded which). The CDR3 region is CASSFPDRGSYEQYF. The DNA for the CDR3 is TGCGCCAGCAGCTTCCCGGACAGGGGATCCTACGAGCAGTACTTC.